A selection of T cell receptor beta chains follows, all from one sample in a study of siplizumab effects on memory and regulatory T cells. The method was immunoSEQ multiplex PCR; TCRdb's version includes in-frame clones alone and lacks a portion of them. The sample records about 110,000 clones, around nine tenths being singletons. The sequencing input was CD4+ T cells sorted from blood. These receptors all come from a human donor in good health. CDR3s include the opening cysteine and the closing phenylalanine or tryptophan. A D gene is named only where the DNA matches it firmly. Part of the rows lack a size; the others show once, few, many or a class for expanded clones.

CDR3 DNA	CDR3 protein	V gene	D gene	J gene	clone size
TGCGCCAGCAGCCACTACGGGACAGGGCCCTACGAGCAGTACTTC	CASSHYGTGPYEQYF	TRBV5-1	TRBD1	TRBJ2-7	-
TGTGCCAGCAGCCCACGGACAGACTCCTACGAGCAGTACTTC	CASSPRTDSYEQYF	TRBV14	-	TRBJ2-7	-
TGCAGTGCTGCTACAGGGTCCGCTTTT	CSAATGSAF	TRBV20-1	-	TRBJ1-1	once
TGTGCCAGCAGTGAAGACCAGGTGGCGACGCAGTATTTT	CASSEDQVATQYF	TRBV2	-	TRBJ2-3	-
TGCGCCAGCAGCTTGGAACGGACCTACAATGAGCAGTTCTTC	CASSLERTYNEQFF	TRBV5-1	-	TRBJ2-1	-
TGTGCCAGCAGTTACGGCGGCAGGGAATCTGCTGAAGCTTTCTTT	CASSYGGRESAEAFF	TRBV6-6	-	TRBJ1-1	once
TGTGCCAGCAGTTACATGGCAGGGGGGCGGAATGAGCAGTTCTTC	CASSYMAGGRNEQFF	TRBV6-5	-	TRBJ2-1	-
TGTGCCAGCAGTGAGGGGGGTTTTAATGAAAAACTGTTTTTT	CASSEGGFNEKLFF	TRBV6-1	-	TRBJ1-4	-
TGTGCCAGCAGCTTAGGATATGAGCAGTTCTTC	CASSLGYEQFF	TRBV11-3	-	TRBJ2-1	-
TGTGCCAGCAGTTACGATGGGCAGCCCCAGCATTTT	CASSYDGQPQHF	TRBV2	-	TRBJ1-5	-
TGCGCCAGCAGTGAGTCCGGGACCTACGAGCAGTACTTC	CASSESGTYEQYF	TRBV10-1	-	TRBJ2-7	-
TGTGCCAGCAGTTACTCGGACGGACGCTATGGCTACACCTTC	CASSYSDGRYGYTF	TRBV6-6	-	TRBJ1-2	-
TGTGCCAGCAGCTTATGGGGCTACGAGCAGTACTTC	CASSLWGYEQYF	TRBV7-8	-	TRBJ2-7	-
TGTGCCACCAGCAGTTTGCTAGCGGGCACAGATACGCAGTATTTT	CATSSLLAGTDTQYF	TRBV15	TRBD2	TRBJ2-3	-
TGCGCCAGCAGTCAATCCCCGACAGGGGGGGCATCCAACTATGGCTACACCTTC	CASSQSPTGGASNYGYTF	TRBV23-1	TRBD1	TRBJ1-2	-
TGCGCCAGCAGCTTGCGCCAGGGGCGCTCAGGGGGCGGGGAGCTGTTTTTT	CASSLRQGRSGGGELFF	TRBV5-1	TRBD1	TRBJ2-2	-
TGCGCCAGCAGCCAAGGTGCGGGTTCCTACGAGCAGTACTTC	CASSQGAGSYEQYF	TRBV4-1	-	TRBJ2-7	-
TGTGCCAGCGGCCCGAATTCACCCCTCCACTTT	CASGPNSPLHF	TRBV6-5	-	TRBJ1-6	-
TGTGCCACCACGTACGGGGGCTCTAATTCACCCCTCCACTTT	CATTYGGSNSPLHF	TRBV6-5	-	TRBJ1-6	-